What follows is one T cell receptor (beta chain) and its context. Its antigen remains unidentified. V lost 3 bases and J 4 bases, leaving 9 bases between the germline ends. Germline loops: CDR1 MNHEY, CDR2 SVGAGI. The CDR3 has 13 amino acids. The data belong to a study of T cell responses to AZD1222 COVID-19 vaccine. The repertoire was sequenced with immunoSEQ multiplex PCR; TCRdb's copy has only in-frame clones and lacks some. Among about 120,000 clones, about 87% were seen once, and the ten largest hold about 5%. Study-wide results and caveats: Vaccine-associated CD4 TCRs ranged over spike, dominating at 160-218 and 743-854.

This TCR was sampled from an adult in good health. The specimen comprised peripheral blood, sampled on day 0 of AZD1222 vaccination. The rearrangement links TRBV6-5 to TRBJ1-1; a weak D match, TRBD1 (5 bases). CDR3 nucleotides: TGTGCCAGCAGTTATGTAAGGGGCACTGAAGCTTTCTTT. Protein: CASSYVRGTEAFF.